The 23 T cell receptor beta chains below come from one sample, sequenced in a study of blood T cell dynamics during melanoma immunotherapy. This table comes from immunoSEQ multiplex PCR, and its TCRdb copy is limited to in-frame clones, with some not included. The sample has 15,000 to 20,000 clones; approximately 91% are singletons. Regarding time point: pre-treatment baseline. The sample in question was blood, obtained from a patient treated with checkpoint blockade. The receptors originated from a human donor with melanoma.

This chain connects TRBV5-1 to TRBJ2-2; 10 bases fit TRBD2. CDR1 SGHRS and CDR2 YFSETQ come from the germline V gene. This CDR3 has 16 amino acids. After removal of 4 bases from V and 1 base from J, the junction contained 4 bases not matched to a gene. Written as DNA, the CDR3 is TGCGCCAGCAGCCCGAGGACTAGCGGGAACACCGGGGAGCTGTTTTTT. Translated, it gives CASSPRTSGNTGELFF.

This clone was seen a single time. The chain's CDR3 is CASSLDEGNSPLHF. The DNA of the CDR3 is TGTGCCAGCAGCTTAGACGAGGGAAATTCACCCCTCCACTTT. The gene calls are TRBV11-2 and TRBJ1-6; D ambiguous. Germline loops: CDR1 SGHAT, CDR2 FQNNGV. V shed 0 bases and J shed 7 bases, with 7 bases lying between them. This CDR3 comprises 14 residues.

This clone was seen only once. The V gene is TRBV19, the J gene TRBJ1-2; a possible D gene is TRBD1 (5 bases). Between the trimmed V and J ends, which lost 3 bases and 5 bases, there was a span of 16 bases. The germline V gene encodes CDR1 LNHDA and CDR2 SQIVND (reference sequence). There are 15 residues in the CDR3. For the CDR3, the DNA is TGTGCCAGTAGTATCAGAAGCGGGGCAAGTTATGGCTACACCTTC. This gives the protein CASSIRSGASYGYTF.

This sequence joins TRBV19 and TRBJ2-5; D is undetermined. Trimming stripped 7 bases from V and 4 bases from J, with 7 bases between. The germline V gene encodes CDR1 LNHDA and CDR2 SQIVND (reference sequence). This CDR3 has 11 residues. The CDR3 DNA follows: TGTGCCAGTACAAGAGGAGAGACCCAGTACTTC. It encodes CASTRGETQYF.

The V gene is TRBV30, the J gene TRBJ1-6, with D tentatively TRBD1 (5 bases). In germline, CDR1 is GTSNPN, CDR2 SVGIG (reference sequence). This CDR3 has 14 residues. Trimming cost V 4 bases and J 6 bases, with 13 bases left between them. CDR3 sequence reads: CAWTAGTPNSPLHF. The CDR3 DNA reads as TGTGCCTGGACCGCAGGGACGCCTAATTCACCCCTCCACTTT.

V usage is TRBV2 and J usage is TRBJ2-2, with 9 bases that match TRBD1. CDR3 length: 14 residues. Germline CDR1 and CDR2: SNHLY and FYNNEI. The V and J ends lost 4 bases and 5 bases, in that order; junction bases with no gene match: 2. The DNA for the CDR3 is TGTGCCAGCAGTGGACAGGGGGAAACCGGGGAGCTGTTTTTT. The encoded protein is CASSGQGETGELFF.

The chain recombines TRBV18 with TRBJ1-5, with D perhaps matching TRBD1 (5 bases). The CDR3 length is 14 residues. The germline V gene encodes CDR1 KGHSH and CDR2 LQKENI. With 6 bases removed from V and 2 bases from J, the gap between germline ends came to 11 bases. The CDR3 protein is CASSPGQRNQPQHF. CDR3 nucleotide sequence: TGTGCCAGCTCCCCTGGACAACGCAATCAGCCCCAGCATTTT.

CDR3 sequence reads: CASSATSGNYNEQFF. The CDR3 DNA sequence: TGTGCCAGCAGTGCGACTAGCGGCAACTACAATGAGCAGTTCTTC. This chain uses TRBV2 with TRBJ2-1; 9 positions agree with TRBD2. Per germline, CDR1 SNHLY and CDR2 FYNNEI. J gave up 3 bases and V 4 bases, and 4 bases lay outside the gene matches. CDR3 length: 15 residues. Full variable domain (remainder filled in from reference TRBV2 and TRBJ2-1): EPEVTQTPSHQVTQMGQEVILRCVPISNHLYFYWYRQILGQKVEFLVSFYNNEISEKSEIFDDQFSVERPDGSNFTLKIRSTKLEDSAMYFCASSATSGNYNEQFFGPGTRLTVL.

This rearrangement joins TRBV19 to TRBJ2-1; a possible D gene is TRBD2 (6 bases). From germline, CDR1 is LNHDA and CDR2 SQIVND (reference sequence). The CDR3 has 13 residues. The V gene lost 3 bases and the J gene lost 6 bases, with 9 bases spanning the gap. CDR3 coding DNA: TGTGCCAGTAGTATCCCTAGCGTCAATGAGCAGTTCTTC. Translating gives CASSIPSVNEQFF.

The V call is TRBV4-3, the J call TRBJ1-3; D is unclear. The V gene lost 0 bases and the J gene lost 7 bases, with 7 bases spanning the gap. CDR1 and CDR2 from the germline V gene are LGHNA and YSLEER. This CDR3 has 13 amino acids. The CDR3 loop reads CASSQEDGNTIYF. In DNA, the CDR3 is TGCGCCAGCAGCCAAGAGGACGGCAACACCATATATTTT.

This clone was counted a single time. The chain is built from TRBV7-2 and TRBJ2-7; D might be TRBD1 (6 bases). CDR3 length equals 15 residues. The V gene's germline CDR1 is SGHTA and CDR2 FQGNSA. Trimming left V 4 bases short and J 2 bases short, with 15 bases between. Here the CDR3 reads CASSSNTRGPYEQYF. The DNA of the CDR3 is TGTGCCAGCAGCTCCAACACCAGGGGTCCCTACGAGCAGTACTTC.

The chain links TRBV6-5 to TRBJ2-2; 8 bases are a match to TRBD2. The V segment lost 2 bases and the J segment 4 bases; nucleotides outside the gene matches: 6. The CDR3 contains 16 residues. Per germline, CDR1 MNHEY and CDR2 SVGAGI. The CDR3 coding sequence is TGTGCCAGCAGTTACGCGACTAGCGCGGCCACCGGGGAGCTGTTTTTT. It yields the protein CASSYATSAATGELFF.

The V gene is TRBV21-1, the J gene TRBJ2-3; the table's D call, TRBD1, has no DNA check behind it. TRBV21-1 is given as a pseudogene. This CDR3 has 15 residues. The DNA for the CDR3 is TGTGCCAGCAGCAAAGCAAACAGGGACACAGATACGCAGTATTTT. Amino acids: CASSKANRDTDTQYF.

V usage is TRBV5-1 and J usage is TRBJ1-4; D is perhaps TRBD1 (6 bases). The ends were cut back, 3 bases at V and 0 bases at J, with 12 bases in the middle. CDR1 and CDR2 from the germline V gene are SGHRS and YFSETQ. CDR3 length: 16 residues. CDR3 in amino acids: CASSWGAGATNEKLFF. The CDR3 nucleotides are TGCGCCAGCAGCTGGGGGGCAGGTGCAACTAATGAAAAACTGTTTTTT.

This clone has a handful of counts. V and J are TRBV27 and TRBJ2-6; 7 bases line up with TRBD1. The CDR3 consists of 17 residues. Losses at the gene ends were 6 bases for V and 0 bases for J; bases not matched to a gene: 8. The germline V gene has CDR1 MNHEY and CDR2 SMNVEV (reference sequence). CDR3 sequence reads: CASRPGGPSSGANVLTF. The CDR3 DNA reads TGTGCCAGCAGGCCAGGGGGACCGTCCTCTGGGGCCAACGTCCTGACTTTC.

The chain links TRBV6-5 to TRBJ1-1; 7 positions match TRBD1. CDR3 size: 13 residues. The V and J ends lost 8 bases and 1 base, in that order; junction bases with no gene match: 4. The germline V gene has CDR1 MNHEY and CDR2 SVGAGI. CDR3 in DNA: TGTGCCAGCCACAGGGGTTCGAACACTGAAGCTTTCTTT. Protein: CASHRGSNTEAFF.

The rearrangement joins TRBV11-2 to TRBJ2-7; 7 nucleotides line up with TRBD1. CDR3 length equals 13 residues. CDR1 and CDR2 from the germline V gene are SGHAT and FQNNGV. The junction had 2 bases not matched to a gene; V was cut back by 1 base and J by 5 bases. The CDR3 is CASSLADRDEQYF. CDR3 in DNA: TGTGCCAGCAGCTTAGCAGACAGGGACGAGCAGTACTTC. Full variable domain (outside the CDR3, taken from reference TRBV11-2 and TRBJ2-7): EAGVAQSPRYKIIEKRQSVAFWCNPISGHATLYWYQQILGQGPKLLIQFQNNGVVDDSQLPKDRFSAERLKGVDSTLKIQPAKLEDSAVYLCASSLADRDEQYFGPGTRLTVT.

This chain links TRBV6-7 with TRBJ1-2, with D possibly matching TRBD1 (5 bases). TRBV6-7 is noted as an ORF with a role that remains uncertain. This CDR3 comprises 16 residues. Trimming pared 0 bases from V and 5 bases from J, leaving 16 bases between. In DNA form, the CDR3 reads TGTGCCAGCAGTTACTCGCCTCTGGGGGTGTGGTATGGCTACACCTTC. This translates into CASSYSPLGVWYGYTF.

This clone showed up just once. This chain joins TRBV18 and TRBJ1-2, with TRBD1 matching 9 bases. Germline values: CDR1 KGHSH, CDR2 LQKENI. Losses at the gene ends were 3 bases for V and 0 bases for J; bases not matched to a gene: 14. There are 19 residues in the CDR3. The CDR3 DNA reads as TGTGCCAGCTCACCCAGGGACAGGGCTCTTTCCCTCCCTAACTATGGCTACACCTTC. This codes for CASSPRDRALSLPNYGYTF.

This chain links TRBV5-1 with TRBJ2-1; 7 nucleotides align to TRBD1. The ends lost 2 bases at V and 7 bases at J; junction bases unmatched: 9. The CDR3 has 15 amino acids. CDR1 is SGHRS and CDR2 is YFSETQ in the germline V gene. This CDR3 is CASSLGQGVMNEQFF. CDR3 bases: TGCGCCAGCAGCTTAGGGCAGGGGGTAATGAATGAGCAGTTCTTC.

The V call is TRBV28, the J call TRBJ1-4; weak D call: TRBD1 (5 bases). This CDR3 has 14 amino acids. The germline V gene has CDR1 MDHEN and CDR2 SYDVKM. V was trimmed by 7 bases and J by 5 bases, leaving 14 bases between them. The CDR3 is CASTRAGMNEKLFF. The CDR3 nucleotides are TGTGCCAGCACACGGGCAGGGATGAATGAAAAACTGTTTTTT.

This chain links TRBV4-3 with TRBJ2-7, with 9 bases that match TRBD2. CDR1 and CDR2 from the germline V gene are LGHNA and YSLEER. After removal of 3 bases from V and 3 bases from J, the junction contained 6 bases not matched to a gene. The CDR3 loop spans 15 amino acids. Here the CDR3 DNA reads TGCGCCAGCAGCCACTCAGCGGGGGGCCTCTACGAGCAGTACTTC. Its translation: CASSHSAGGLYEQYF.

The CDR3 here is CASSQFETDTQYF. The DNA of the CDR3 is TGTGCCAGCAGCCAATTCGAAACAGATACGCAGTATTTT. This chain connects TRBV4-2 to TRBJ2-3; the D is unclear. V gave up 2 bases and J gave up 3 bases, with 6 bases separating them. CDR3 length: 13 amino acids. Per germline, CDR1 LGHNA and CDR2 YNFKEQ.